A single sample gave rise to the 27 T cell receptor beta chains below, sequenced in a study of blood T cell repertoires in COVID-19. Method: immunoSEQ multiplex PCR; TCRdb's copy keeps in-frame clones and lacks some. The data hold 130,000 or so clones, with 80% to 90% observed a single time. Sequenced sample: peripheral blood. Receptor source: a man aged 55 to 70 with active or convalescent COVID-19.

The CDR3 loop reads CASSVKDRGYEQYF. Written as DNA, the CDR3 is TGTGCCAGCAGCGTAAAGGACAGGGGATACGAGCAGTACTTC. The chain couples TRBV9 to TRBJ2-7; the match to TRBD1 covers 9 bases. The germline gives CDR1 SGDLS, CDR2 YYNGEE. This CDR3 is built from 14 residues. The V gene end was trimmed by 1 base and the J gene end by 4 bases; junction bases not matched to a gene: 3.

The chain joins TRBV7-8 to TRBJ2-7, with 8 bases that match TRBD1. The germline gives CDR1 SGHVS, CDR2 FQNEAQ. The CDR3 has 14 residues. With 5 bases clipped from V and 4 bases from J, the junction kept 7 bases outside the gene matches. CDR3 sequence (DNA): TGTGCCAGCAGCCCCTGGACAGGGCTGTACGAGCAGTACTTC. This codes for CASSPWTGLYEQYF.

The chain recombines TRBV11-3 with TRBJ2-2; 7 bases are shared with TRBD1. The V gene end was trimmed by 5 bases and the J gene end by 0 bases; junction bases not matched to a gene: 3. Per the germline V gene, CDR1 is SGHNT and CDR2 is YENEEA. This CDR3 contains 15 residues. The CDR3 protein is CASSLGQTNTGELFF. In DNA form, the CDR3 reads TGTGCCAGCAGCCTGGGACAGACGAACACCGGGGAGCTGTTTTTT.

This CDR3 is CASSLAGSSYEQYF. The DNA for the CDR3 is TGTGCCAGCAGCTTGGCGGGCTCCTCCTACGAGCAGTACTTC. The chain combines TRBV7-9 with TRBJ2-7; TRBD2 might be the D (5 bases). Trimming pared 3 bases from V and 0 bases from J, leaving 9 bases between. The germline V gene has CDR1 SEHNR and CDR2 FQNEAQ (reference sequence). This CDR3 contains 14 residues.

The chain has TRBV19 and TRBJ1-3, with D unresolved. The CDR3 has 16 amino acids. Trimming stripped 4 bases from V and 0 bases from J, with 13 bases between. Germline values: CDR1 LNHDA, CDR2 SQIVND (reference sequence). CDR3 loop: CASSNPPGSSGNTIYF. The CDR3, as DNA: TGTGCCAGTAGTAATCCCCCCGGGAGCTCTGGAAACACCATATATTTT.

The chain has TRBV7-9 and TRBJ2-3; 12 positions match TRBD2. Trimming removed 4 bases from V and 2 bases from J; junction bases left unmatched: 4. The CDR3 loop spans 16 amino acids. Germline V lookup: CDR1 SEHNR, CDR2 FQNEAQ (reference sequence). The CDR3 DNA reads TGTGCCAGCAGCTCCCTAGCGGGAGGGATCACAGATACGCAGTATTTT. Translation gives CASSSLAGGITDTQYF. Based on the CDR3 plus reference TRBV7-9 and TRBJ2-3, the full variable domain is DTGVSQNPRHKITKRGQNVTFRCDPISEHNRLYWYRQTLGQGPEFLTYFQNEAQLEKSRLLSDRFSAERPKGSFSTLEIQRTEQGDSAMYLCASSSLAGGITDTQYFGPGTRLTVL.

The chain couples TRBV24-1 to TRBJ2-3; 7 nucleotides align to TRBD1. Germline V gives CDR1 KGHDR, CDR2 SFDVKD. The CDR3 has 15 amino acids. J was trimmed by 3 bases and V by 1 base; bases with no gene match: 3. This chain's CDR3 is CATSDLNRGTDTQYF. CDR3 DNA: TGTGCCACCAGTGATTTAAACAGGGGTACAGATACGCAGTATTTT.

This clone was picked up one time. This rearrangement joins TRBV7-2 to TRBJ2-1; 9 bases align to TRBD2. The CDR3 has 17 amino acids. Trimming at V came to 3 bases and at J to 6 bases, leaving 12 bases not matched to a gene. CDR1 SGHTA and CDR2 FQGNSA come from the germline V gene. The CDR3 DNA is TGTGCCAGCAGCTTTTGGGCTAGCGGGACGAGGGGCAATGAGCAGTTCTTC. It specifies CASSFWASGTRGNEQFF. Based on the CDR3 plus reference TRBV7-2 and TRBJ2-1, the full variable domain is GAGVSQSPSNKVTEKGKDVELRCDPISGHTALYWYRQSLGQGLEFLIYFQGNSAPDKSGLPSDRFSAERTGGSVSTLTIQRTQQEDSAVYLCASSFWASGTRGNEQFFGPGTRLTVL.

This chain connects TRBV7-3 to TRBJ2-2; D is perhaps TRBD1 (5 bases). With 1 base removed from V and 8 bases from J, the gap between germline ends came to 14 bases. This CDR3 has 15 amino acids. Germline CDR1 reads SGHTA; CDR2 reads FQGTGA. In DNA, the CDR3 is TGTGCCAGCAGCTTAAGGGGCAGGGAATCAGGGGAGCTGTTTTTT. Amino acids: CASSLRGRESGELFF.

J is TRBJ2-4 and V is TRBV30, with 8 bases aligning to TRBD1. CDR1 and CDR2 from the germline V gene are GTSNPN and SVGIG (reference sequence). V shed 1 base and J 1 base; nucleotides not matched to a gene: 6. The CDR3 has 16 amino acids. The CDR3 is CAWSGQGAFAKNIQYF. DNA for the CDR3: TGTGCCTGGAGTGGGCAGGGGGCTTTTGCCAAAAACATTCAGTACTTC.

The chain combines TRBV19 with TRBJ1-1; the match to TRBD1 covers 8 bases. Per the germline V gene, CDR1 is LNHDA and CDR2 is SQIVND (reference sequence). There are 14 residues in the CDR3. V lost 4 bases and J lost 3; bases outside the gene matches: 4. In nucleotides, the CDR3 is TGTGCCAGTAGTAACCCGGGACAGGACACTGAAGCTTTCTTT. Protein: CASSNPGQDTEAFF.

The V and J genes are TRBV10-1 and TRBJ1-1; 9 nucleotides line up with TRBD1. Germline CDR1 WNHNN, CDR2 SYGVQD (reference sequence). The V and J ends lost 8 bases and 0 bases, in that order; junction bases with no gene match: 13. The CDR3 runs to 17 residues. The CDR3 DNA sequence: TGCGCCAGCCCGCCCCTGGGGGACAGGGCGATGAACACTGAAGCTTTCTTT. This gives the protein CASPPLGDRAMNTEAFF.

This sequence joins TRBV25-1 and TRBJ2-4; D is possibly TRBD1 (6 bases). The CDR3 consists of 13 residues. V was clipped by 6 bases and J by 6 bases, with 12 bases between them. Germline-derived CDR1 and CDR2 are MGHDK and SYGVNS. The CDR3 loop reads CASSRGVGNIQYF. In nucleotides, the CDR3 is TGTGCCAGCAGCAGGGGTGTGGGAAACATTCAGTACTTC.

V is TRBV7-3 and J is TRBJ2-1, with a tentative D call TRBD2 (5 bases). Germline V gene data show CDR1 as SGHTA and CDR2 as FQGTGA. The CDR3 runs 17 residues. Trimming took off 2 bases at V and 2 bases at J, with 16 bases between the two ends. The CDR3 DNA follows: TGTGCCAGCAGCTTATATCCAGCCGGGGTGGCCTACAATGAGCAGTTCTTC. The encoded protein is CASSLYPAGVAYNEQFF. Supplemented by reference TRBV7-3 and TRBJ2-1, the full variable domain reads GAGVSQTPSNKVTEKGKYVELRCDPISGHTALYWYRQSLGQGPEFLIYFQGTGAADDSGLPNDRFFAVRPEGSVSTLKIQRTERGDSAVYLCASSLYPAGVAYNEQFFGPGTRLTVL.

The V call is TRBV6-4, the J call TRBJ2-2, with D unresolved. The V gene's germline CDR1 is MRHNA and CDR2 SNTAGT. The V end was cut by 2 bases, the J end by 1 base, with 5 bases between. CDR3 size: 14 residues. CDR3 amino acids: CASSDLKNTGELFF. CDR3 sequence (DNA): TGTGCCAGCAGTGACCTAAAGAACACCGGGGAGCTGTTTTTT.

Only one count was recorded for this clone. The J gene is TRBJ2-3, the V gene TRBV27; no clear D. Trimming pared 1 base from V and 7 bases from J, leaving 12 bases between. CDR3 length: 14 residues. CDR1 and CDR2 from the germline V gene are MNHEY and SMNVEV (reference sequence). As DNA, the CDR3 is TGTGCCAGCAGTTTATTCGCTTCGGTGAATACGCAGTATTTT. This gives the protein CASSLFASVNTQYF.

The CDR3 sequence: CAIEQGFYGYTF. DNA of the CDR3: TGTGCCATCGAACAGGGCTTCTATGGCTACACCTTC. This chain connects TRBV28 to TRBJ1-2, with D possibly being TRBD1 (6 bases). V was cut by 10 bases and J by 4 bases, with 13 bases left in between. The CDR3 consists of 12 residues. Germline V gene lookup returns CDR1 MDHEN and CDR2 SYDVKM.

The chain recombines TRBV13 with TRBJ2-7, with 8 bases matching TRBD1. Germline CDR1 PRHDT, CDR2 FYEKMQ (reference sequence). Unmatched junction bases numbered 2, after V lost 3 bases and J lost 1 base. The CDR3 is 14 residues long. The DNA of the CDR3 is TGTGCCAGCAGCTTCACAGGGGGATCCTACGAGCAGTACTTC. It translates to CASSFTGGSYEQYF. Full variable domain (missing parts from reference TRBV13 and TRBJ2-7): AAGVIQSPRHLIKEKRETATLKCYPIPRHDTVYWYQQGPGQDPQFLISFYEKMQSDKGSIPDRFSAQQFSDYHSELNMSSLELGDSALYFCASSFTGGSYEQYFGPGTRLTVT.

V and J are TRBV28 and TRBJ1-5; D might be TRBD1 (6 bases). The CDR3 totals 13 residues. The V end lost 10 bases, the J end lost 2 bases, and 12 bases lay between the germline ends. Germline CDR1 MDHEN, CDR2 SYDVKM. The DNA for the CDR3 is TGTGCCACCCAGGGGATTCGCAATCAGCCCCAGCATTTT. Protein: CATQGIRNQPQHF. The variable domain in full, with the rest retrieved from reference TRBV28 and TRBJ1-5, is DVKVTQSSRYLVKRTGEKVFLECVQDMDHENMFWYRQDPGLGLRLIYFSYDVKMKEKGDIPEGYSVSREKKERFSLILESASTNQTSMYLCATQGIRNQPQHFGDGTRLSIL.

V usage is TRBV14 and J usage is TRBJ1-1; 8 bases agree with TRBD1. The V gene's germline CDR1 is SGHDN and CDR2 FVKESK. This CDR3 region has 12 residues. The V segment lost 2 bases and the J segment 10 bases; nucleotides outside the gene matches: 3. The CDR3 is CASSQSGGAAFF. Written as DNA, the CDR3 is TGTGCCAGCAGCCAATCAGGGGGCGCAGCTTTCTTT.

The chain recombines TRBV11-2 with TRBJ1-4; D unresolved. Germline V gene sequence: CDR1 SGHAT, CDR2 FQNNGV. Trimming removed 3 bases at V and 0 bases at J, with 8 bases between. This CDR3 is built from 15 residues. CDR3 residues: CASSLVPATNEKLFF. DNA of the CDR3: TGTGCCAGCAGCTTGGTACCGGCAACTAATGAAAAACTGTTTTTT.

CDR3: CASSSHRTGGNQPQHF. The CDR3 DNA sequence: TGTGCCAGTAGTAGTCATCGGACAGGGGGTAATCAGCCCCAGCATTTT. The chain carries TRBV19 and TRBJ1-5; 10 bases map to TRBD1. The length of the CDR3 is 16 residues. V lost 4 bases, J lost 4 bases, and 7 bases stayed unmatched. The germline V gene has CDR1 LNHDA and CDR2 SQIVND (reference sequence).

V is TRBV27 and J is TRBJ1-4; 7 nucleotides agree with TRBD1. Trimming took 9 bases from V and 7 from J; bases not matched to a gene: 8. CDR3 length equals 13 residues. The V gene's germline CDR1 is MNHEY and CDR2 SMNVEV (reference sequence). CDR3 DNA: TGTGCCAGTACCACGACAGGGTCTGAAAAACTGTTTTTT. It codes for CASTTTGSEKLFF.

The chain is built from TRBV5-1 and TRBJ1-1; D remains unclear. Germline V gives CDR1 SGHRS, CDR2 YFSETQ. The CDR3 has 14 amino acids. With 4 bases removed from V and 2 bases from J, the gap between germline ends came to 12 bases. The CDR3 DNA is TGCGCCAGCAGCCAAAGCACCTTAAACACTGAAGCTTTCTTT. Its translation: CASSQSTLNTEAFF.

The chain combines TRBV7-2 with TRBJ2-7; 12 nucleotides match TRBD2. CDR1 is SGHTA, CDR2 FQGNSA, per germline. This CDR3 comprises 15 residues. V trimming: 5 bases; J trimming: 6 bases; junction bases outside the gene matches: 8. CDR3 amino acids: CASSPVASGRGEQYF. CDR3 DNA: TGTGCCAGCAGCCCTGTTGCTAGCGGGAGGGGCGAGCAGTACTTC.

V and J are TRBV3-1 (or the pseudogene TRBV3-2) and TRBJ1-4, with D tentatively TRBD1 (5 bases). The CDR3 is made up of 14 amino acids. Trimming stripped 4 bases from V and 8 bases from J, with 14 bases between. CDR1 and CDR2 from the germline V gene are LGHDT and YNNKEL (reference sequence). CDR3 sequence: CASSPRQGREKLFF. In nucleotides, the CDR3 is TGTGCCAGCAGCCCCCGGCAGGGAAGGGAAAAACTGTTTTTT.

The gene calls are TRBV7-3 and TRBJ2-3; tentative D call: TRBD2 (5 bases). V was clipped by 4 bases and J by 0 bases, with 11 bases between them. In germline, CDR1 is SGHTA, CDR2 FQGTGA. This CDR3 comprises 15 residues. CDR3 DNA: TGTGCCAGCAGCTCCGGGGAAACTAGCACAGATACGCAGTATTTT. It specifies CASSSGETSTDTQYF. Using reference TRBV7-3 and TRBJ2-3 for the parts outside the CDR3, the full variable domain is GAGVSQTPSNKVTEKGKYVELRCDPISGHTALYWYRQSLGQGPEFLIYFQGTGAADDSGLPNDRFFAVRPEGSVSTLKIQRTERGDSAVYLCASSSGETSTDTQYFGPGTRLTVL.